A single T cell receptor beta chain is shown here with its context. The antigen is not known. Primers: 60 Vbeta forward and 13 Jbeta reverse. The method was immunoSEQ multiplex PCR; TCRdb's version includes in-frame clones alone and lacks a portion of them. The repertoire has 150,000 to 200,000 clones, 77% of them found once; the top ten carry over 2.5%. This entry belongs to a study of cytomegalovirus exposure and HLA in healthy donors. Study results and limitations: In an earlier analysis, most TCR beta V segments were productive about 87% or about 30% of the time. The study put around 180 TCR beta chains on its list as cytomegalovirus-associated.

Unmatched junction bases numbered 7, after V lost 6 bases and J lost 2 bases. Germline V gene lookup returns CDR1 MNHEY and CDR2 SVGAGI. The CDR3 covers 15 residues. The sample comprised PBMCs. The rearrangement links TRBV6-5 to TRBJ1-2, with 9 bases that match TRBD1. This receptor was obtained from a woman aged 40 to 50 in good health and CMV-seropositive. CDR3: CASRYAGTGNYGYTF. As DNA, the CDR3 is TGTGCCAGCAGGTACGCCGGGACAGGGAACTATGGCTACACCTTC.